These 32 T cell receptor beta chains came from one sample sequenced in a study of cytomegalovirus exposure and HLA in healthy donors. In the PCR, 60 Vbeta and 13 Jbeta primers were used. TCRdb's table, derived via immunoSEQ multiplex PCR, lists solely in-frame clones and lacks some. The table shows some 90,000 clones, with about 80% occurring only once. Sequenced sample: PBMCs. These receptor sequences come from a female donor in good health and CMV-seronegative.

V and J are TRBV15 and TRBJ2-6, with TRBD1 identical over 7 bases. With 5 bases clipped from V and 1 base from J, the junction kept 8 bases outside the gene matches. CDR1 and CDR2 from the germline V gene are LNHNV and YYDKDF (reference sequence). The CDR3 sequence is 17 residues long. The CDR3 sequence is CATSGQAISSGANVLTF. CDR3 coding DNA: TGTGCCACCAGCGGACAGGCAATATCATCTGGGGCCAACGTCCTGACTTTC. The whole variable domain, filled in from reference TRBV15 and TRBJ2-6, reads DAMVIQNPRYQVTQFGKPVTLSCSQTLNHNVMYWYQQKSSQAPKLLFHYYDKDFNNEADTPDNFQSRRPNTSFCFLDIRSPGLGDTAMYLCATSGQAISSGANVLTFGAGSRLTVL.

The rearrangement uses TRBV2 and TRBJ1-5, with D possibly being TRBD1 (6 bases). Trimming cost V 6 bases and J 3 bases, with 12 bases left between them. Germline values: CDR1 SNHLY, CDR2 FYNNEI. The CDR3 is 14 residues long. The CDR3 spells CASRRQGNNQPQHF. As DNA, the CDR3 is TGTGCCAGCAGACGGCAGGGGAACAATCAGCCCCAGCATTTT.

This rearrangement joins TRBV2 to TRBJ2-5; a weak D match, TRBD1 (6 bases). CDR1 is SNHLY and CDR2 is FYNNEI in the germline V gene. The V end was cut by 4 bases, the J end by 6 bases, with 12 bases between. The CDR3 has 13 amino acids. The CDR3 DNA sequence: TGTGCCAGCAGTGGGACAGTGGGGAAGACCCAGTACTTC. It translates to CASSGTVGKTQYF.

This rearrangement joins TRBV10-3 to TRBJ2-3; D unclear. With 0 bases removed from V and 0 bases from J, the gap between germline ends came to 10 bases. The CDR3 has 16 amino acids. The germline V gene encodes CDR1 ENHRY and CDR2 SYGVKD. The CDR3 DNA sequence: TGTGCCATCAGTGAGTCGATACAACTAAGCACAGATACGCAGTATTTT. It encodes CAISESIQLSTDTQYF.

This sequence joins TRBV29-1 and TRBJ2-5; no reliable D call. CDR1 is SQVTM and CDR2 is ANQGSEA in the germline V gene. The CDR3 loop spans 12 amino acids. V lost 3 bases and J lost 0, with 5 bases in between. The CDR3 DNA reads TGCAGCGTTGACAGAAACCAAGAGACCCAGTACTTC. It encodes CSVDRNQETQYF.

This chain connects TRBV4-3 to TRBJ1-5, with no clear D. Per the germline V gene, CDR1 is LGHNA and CDR2 is YSLEER. The CDR3 length is 15 residues. V was trimmed by 0 bases and J by 0 bases, leaving 6 bases between them. CDR3 sequence (DNA): TGCGCCAGCAGCCAAGACCAGTATAGCAATCAGCCCCAGCATTTT. Residues: CASSQDQYSNQPQHF.

The V and J genes are TRBV2 and TRBJ2-7, with 9 bases identical to TRBD2. The CDR3 runs to 13 residues. The ends lost 7 bases at V and 5 bases at J; junction bases unmatched: 6. The germline CDR1 and CDR2 sequences are SNHLY and FYNNEI. This CDR3 reads CASTRAGGHEQYF. In DNA, the CDR3 is TGTGCCAGCACTAGAGCGGGGGGCCACGAGCAGTACTTC.

The table lists this clone with a few counts. V usage is TRBV7-9 and J usage is TRBJ2-1, with TRBD2 as a possible D gene (6 bases). The CDR3 consists of 12 residues. The germline V gene encodes CDR1 SEHNR and CDR2 FQNEAQ (reference sequence). Trimming left V 7 bases short and J 10 bases short, with 14 bases between. CDR3 nucleotide sequence: TGTGCCAGCACCGTTAGCGGCGCGGAGCAGTTCTTC. Translation gives CASTVSGAEQFF.

This clone has only one observation. The chain uses TRBV5-4 and TRBJ1-1; 7 nucleotides align to TRBD1. V lost 4 bases, J lost 4 bases, and 10 bases stayed unmatched. The CDR3 is 15 residues long. Germline V gene data show CDR1 as SGHNT and CDR2 as YYREEE (reference sequence). CDR3 residues: CASSPRQGKATEAFF. CDR3 in DNA: TGTGCCAGCAGCCCGAGACAGGGTAAGGCCACTGAAGCTTTCTTT.

The J gene is TRBJ2-1, the V gene TRBV10-2, with 9 positions matching TRBD2. Per the germline V gene, CDR1 is WSHSY and CDR2 is SAAADI. This CDR3 region has 15 residues. The V segment lost 3 bases and the J segment 7 bases; nucleotides outside the gene matches: 7. CDR3 nucleotides: TGCGCCAGCAGTGATTGGCGGGAGGGCCGAAATGAGCAGTTCTTC. The encoded protein is CASSDWREGRNEQFF.

V and J are TRBV12-5 and TRBJ1-2, with a weak D call TRBD1 (5 bases). The CDR3 consists of 13 residues. Trimming pared 4 bases from V and 4 bases from J, leaving 10 bases between. Germline V gene data show CDR1 as LGHNT and CDR2 as FRNRAP. This chain's CDR3 is CASGSDGGYGYTF. CDR3 coding DNA: TGTGCTAGTGGTTCAGACGGGGGCTATGGCTACACCTTC.

This clone turned up a few times. V and J are TRBV10-3 and TRBJ2-1; no definite D call. Per germline, CDR1 ENHRY and CDR2 SYGVKD. V lost 6 bases and J lost 6, with 15 bases in between. The CDR3 totals 14 residues. DNA of the CDR3: TGTGCCATCAGCCGAACCTTCGCGGTCAATGAGCAGTTCTTC. It is translated as CAISRTFAVNEQFF.

The gene calls are TRBV7-2 and TRBJ1-1, with a weak D call TRBD1 (6 bases). V lost 6 bases to trimming and J lost 4 bases, with 15 bases between them. Looked up from germline, CDR1 is SGHTA and CDR2 is FQGNSA. The CDR3 runs 14 residues. CDR3 protein: CASRHRAGGTEAFF. CDR3 DNA: TGTGCCAGCAGGCACAGGGCGGGCGGCACTGAAGCTTTCTTT. The full variable domain, its missing parts supplied by reference TRBV7-2 and TRBJ1-1, is GAGVSQSPSNKVTEKGKDVELRCDPISGHTALYWYRQSLGQGLEFLIYFQGNSAPDKSGLPSDRFSAERTGGSVSTLTIQRTQQEDSAVYLCASRHRAGGTEAFFGQGTRLTVV.

The gene calls are TRBV19 and TRBJ2-3; 9 nucleotides line up with TRBD1. Germline V gene data show CDR1 as LNHDA and CDR2 as SQIVND (reference sequence). The CDR3 consists of 15 residues. J gave up 5 bases and V 6 bases, and 9 bases lay outside the gene matches. The CDR3 region has the DNA TGTGCCAGTAGATCAGGACAGGGGAGGTTAGATACGCAGTATTTT. Its translation: CASRSGQGRLDTQYF.

The chain has TRBV27 and TRBJ2-5; 7 bases line up with TRBD2. CDR1 and CDR2 from the germline V gene are MNHEY and SMNVEV (reference sequence). With 9 bases clipped from V and 2 bases from J, the junction kept 18 bases outside the gene matches. The CDR3 is made up of 17 amino acids. The CDR3 DNA sequence: TGTGCCAGTCAATTGAGAATGTTCGGCGGGGGACAAGAGACCCAGTACTTC. Protein sequence: CASQLRMFGGGQETQYF.

The J gene is TRBJ1-1, the V gene TRBV6-5, with 11 bases aligning to TRBD1. The CDR3 extends over 15 amino acids. CDR1 MNHEY and CDR2 SVGAGI come from the germline V gene. Trimming removed 6 bases from V and 3 bases from J; junction bases left unmatched: 6. The CDR3: CASSRWTGGDTEAFF. The CDR3 DNA sequence: TGTGCCAGCAGCCGTTGGACAGGGGGCGACACTGAAGCTTTCTTT.

This chain links TRBV5-6 with TRBJ2-3, with 9 positions matching TRBD1. The CDR3 runs to 18 residues. Germline assignment: CDR1 SGHDT and CDR2 YYEEEE. Unmatched junction bases numbered 12, after V lost 4 bases and J lost 0 bases. This chain's CDR3 is CASSQTAGQGLSTDTQYF. Here the CDR3 DNA reads TGTGCCAGCAGCCAAACCGCGGGACAGGGCCTTAGCACAGATACGCAGTATTTT.

The chain uses TRBV6-1 and TRBJ2-5, with 11 bases fitting TRBD2. The CDR3 is 15 residues long. The V and J ends lost 4 bases and 5 bases, in that order; junction bases with no gene match: 6. CDR1 and CDR2 (germline): MNHNS, SASEGT. DNA of the CDR3: TGTGCCAGCAGTGTGGCTAGCGGGGGGCAGGAGACCCAGTACTTC. Protein sequence: CASSVASGGQETQYF.

This chain joins TRBV19 and TRBJ2-7; TRBD2 might be the D (5 bases). Trimming left V 7 bases short and J 5 bases short, with 15 bases between. Germline V gene sequence: CDR1 LNHDA, CDR2 SQIVND (reference sequence). The CDR3 has 13 residues. The CDR3 is CASTGGPGDEQYF. For the CDR3, the DNA is TGTGCCAGTACTGGCGGACCCGGGGACGAGCAGTACTTC.

This rearrangement joins TRBV18 to TRBJ2-2; 11 nucleotides match TRBD1. The CDR3 has 15 amino acids. The V gene's germline CDR1 is KGHSH and CDR2 LQKENI. V dropped 6 bases and J dropped 6; count of bases not matched to a gene: 6. CDR3 coding DNA: TGTGCCAGCTCGCCAGGACAGGGGGCGGCCGGGGAGCTGTTTTTT. Protein product: CASSPGQGAAGELFF.

This chain connects TRBV2 to TRBJ1-1; TRBD1 matches at 7 bases. Germline V gene lookup returns CDR1 SNHLY and CDR2 FYNNEI. This CDR3 contains 14 residues. The ends lost 6 bases at V and 3 bases at J; junction bases unmatched: 7. The DNA of the CDR3 is TGTGCCAGCAGCATGACAGGGTCTCACACTGAAGCTTTCTTT. Translated: CASSMTGSHTEAFF. The whole variable domain, filled in from reference TRBV2 and TRBJ1-1, reads EPEVTQTPSHQVTQMGQEVILRCVPISNHLYFYWYRQILGQKVEFLVSFYNNEISEKSEIFDDQFSVERPDGSNFTLKIRSTKLEDSAMYFCASSMTGSHTEAFFGQGTRLTVV.

The V call is TRBV6-5, the J call TRBJ1-1; D remains ambiguous. Germline V lookup: CDR1 MNHEY, CDR2 SVGAGI. This CDR3 is built from 13 residues. The V and J ends lost 5 bases and 1 base respectively, with 8 bases between them. The CDR3 DNA reads as TGTGCCAGCAGTCGGGTCCCGAACACTGAAGCTTTCTTT. Amino acids: CASSRVPNTEAFF.

The gene calls are TRBV7-9 and TRBJ2-7; D is uncertain. From germline, CDR1 is SEHNR and CDR2 FQNEAQ (reference sequence). V dropped 2 bases and J dropped 6 bases, with 20 bases sitting between them. The CDR3 loop spans 16 amino acids. The DNA for the CDR3 is TGTGCCAGCAGCTTATACGGTGGCGGCAGCCCTGGCGAGCAGTACTTC. Translation: CASSLYGGGSPGEQYF.

The rearrangement joins TRBV5-6 to TRBJ2-2; D call uncertain. Trimming left V 0 bases short and J 2 bases short, with 5 bases between. Per germline, CDR1 SGHDT and CDR2 YYEEEE. The CDR3 spans 14 residues. CDR3 nucleotide sequence: TGTGCCAGCAGCTTGGGACTCAACACCGGGGAGCTGTTTTTT. It is translated as CASSLGLNTGELFF.

This chain uses TRBV2 with TRBJ2-7, with D maybe TRBD2 (7 bases). Germline-derived CDR1 and CDR2 are SNHLY and FYNNEI. With 1 base removed from V and 2 bases from J, the gap between germline ends came to 9 bases. The CDR3 extends over 14 amino acids. CDR3 DNA sequence: TGTGCCAGCAGTGAAGGGGGGGGGCCCTACGAGCAGTACTTC. Translating gives CASSEGGGPYEQYF.

The chain joins TRBV4-3 to TRBJ1-2; 9 nucleotides align to TRBD1. In germline, CDR1 is LGHNA, CDR2 YSLEER. After removal of 3 bases from V and 8 bases from J, the junction contained 7 bases not matched to a gene. The CDR3 sequence is 14 residues long. The CDR3 sequence is CASSQETGGGGYTF. The DNA for the CDR3 is TGCGCCAGCAGCCAGGAAACAGGGGGCGGCGGCTACACCTTC.

This rearrangement joins TRBV11-2 to TRBJ2-1; TRBD1 aligns across 7 bases. V lost 5 bases, J lost 4 bases, and 5 bases stayed unmatched. Germline V gives CDR1 SGHAT, CDR2 FQNNGV. CDR3 length equals 14 residues. In DNA form, the CDR3 reads TGTGCCAGCAGCCCTCGGGACAGATACAATGAGCAGTTCTTC. This codes for CASSPRDRYNEQFF.

The CDR3 nucleotides read TGTGCCAGCAGGACAGAACCCACCATGAACACTGAAGCTTTCTTT. It is translated as CASRTEPTMNTEAFF. This chain connects TRBV2 to TRBJ1-1, with D maybe TRBD1 (5 bases). This CDR3 region has 15 residues. Germline CDR1 is SNHLY and CDR2 is FYNNEI. Trimming stripped 6 bases from V and 0 bases from J, with 14 bases between.

V is TRBV28 and J is TRBJ1-1; D not resolved. The CDR3 is made up of 14 amino acids. V lost 2 bases and J lost 0, with 7 bases in between. Germline CDR1 is MDHEN and CDR2 is SYDVKM. CDR3 sequence (DNA): TGTGCCAGCAGTTTAGTCCTTATGAACACTGAAGCTTTCTTT. It encodes CASSLVLMNTEAFF.

This clone was seen once. V gene TRBV9 combines with J gene TRBJ2-2; 9 nucleotides match TRBD2. CDR1 is SGDLS and CDR2 is YYNGEE in the germline V gene. CDR3 size: 15 residues. Germline trimming cut 2 bases from V and 5 bases from J; bases unmatched to any gene: 4. The CDR3, as DNA: TGTGCCAGCAGCGTTTTCAGCGGGGGGACCGGGGAGCTGTTTTTT. It codes for CASSVFSGGTGELFF.

V is TRBV28 and J is TRBJ1-4, with 9 bases matching TRBD1. This CDR3 spans 15 amino acids. Germline CDR1 and CDR2: MDHEN and SYDVKM. The J segment lost 8 bases and the V segment lost 4 bases, leaving 8 bases of the junction unmatched. DNA of the CDR3: TGTGCCAGCAGTTATCAACAGGGGGCAGGGGAAAAACTGTTTTTT. It codes for CASSYQQGAGEKLFF. The full variable domain, in which reference TRBV28 and TRBJ1-4 provide the parts outside the CDR3, is DVKVTQSSRYLVKRTGEKVFLECVQDMDHENMFWYRQDPGLGLRLIYFSYDVKMKEKGDIPEGYSVSREKKERFSLILESASTNQTSMYLCASSYQQGAGEKLFFGSGTQLSVL.

This chain links TRBV7-2 with TRBJ2-5, with 10 nucleotides matching TRBD2. The DNA end is more similar to TRBJ2-7, so the J call may be wrong. This CDR3 is 15 amino acids long. Germline loops: CDR1 SGHTA, CDR2 FQGNSA. In DNA, the CDR3 is TGTGCCAGCAGCCCATGGACTAGCGGAACCTACGAGCAGTACTTC. It encodes CASSPWTSGTYEQYF.